These 27 T cell receptor beta chains share one sample of origin, sequenced in a study of T cell repertoires in cytomegalovirus infection. These receptors' antigens are unknown. MiXCR, applied by TCRdb to the reads, yields one record per CDR3 protein. The data contain 550,000 to 700,000 distinct CDR3 sequences, roughly 42% of them singletons. The sequences come from cultured PBMCs, collected from culture after CMV antigen stimulation. These receptors all stem from a human donor in good health (CMV status not recorded). Some clones in this sample may be carry-over from other donors' samples.

There are a few counts of this clonotype. The rearrangement joins TRBV6-1 to TRBJ1-5; D unclear. Trimming took 1 base from V and 7 from J, leaving 14 bases between them. The CDR3 totals 15 residues. Germline CDR1 is MNHNS and CDR2 is SASEGT. The CDR3 spells CASSEGVRSRQPQHF. In DNA, the CDR3 is TGTGCCAGCAGTGAAGGGGTAAGGAGCAGGCAGCCCCAGCATTTT.

The genes are TRBV5-1 and TRBJ2-7; the match to TRBD1 covers 8 bases. In germline, CDR1 is SGHRS, CDR2 YFSETQ. The CDR3 spans 14 residues. The ends lost 4 bases at V and 0 bases at J; junction bases unmatched: 3. For the CDR3, the DNA is TGCGCCAGCAGCCAGACAGGGGACTCCTACGAGCAGTACTTC. It codes for CASSQTGDSYEQYF.

This sequence joins TRBV6-2 or TRBV6-3 and TRBJ2-1; 10 positions match TRBD2. The junction had 6 bases not matched to a gene; V was cut back by 1 base and J by 3 bases. CDR1 and CDR2 (germline): MNHEY, SVGEGT. The CDR3 spans 17 residues. For the CDR3, the DNA is TGTGCCAGCAGTTACTACCGGACTAGCGGAAACTACAATGAGCAGTTCTTC. This codes for CASSYYRTSGNYNEQFF.

The gene calls are TRBV20-1 and TRBJ1-6; D may be TRBD1 (6 bases). V shed 3 bases and J shed 7 bases, with 19 bases lying between them. This CDR3 has 16 residues. The germline V gene has CDR1 DFQATT and CDR2 SNEGSKA (reference sequence). CDR3 loop: CSASLSPTGFNSPLHF. The CDR3 bases are TGCAGTGCTAGCCTAAGCCCCACAGGGTTCAATTCACCCCTCCACTTT.

The chain uses TRBV10-3 and TRBJ1-1; the match to TRBD1 covers 8 bases. The CDR3 is 14 amino acids. Per germline, CDR1 ENHRY and CDR2 SYGVKD. The junction had 6 bases not matched to a gene; V was cut back by 5 bases and J by 4 bases. In DNA form, the CDR3 reads TGTGCCATCAGTCGACAGGGGATGCTCACTGAAGCTTTCTTT. It yields the protein CAISRQGMLTEAFF.

The gene calls are TRBV6-1 and TRBJ2-1; unclear D gene. Germline CDR1 and CDR2: MNHNS and SASEGT. The CDR3 contains 12 residues. V lost 8 bases and J 9 bases, leaving 14 bases between the germline ends. CDR3 nucleotide sequence: TGTGCCAGCTTTAGTGGGTATCCTGAGCAGTTCTTC. Its translation is CASFSGYPEQFF.

The rearrangement links TRBV2 to TRBJ2-1; 7 nucleotides match TRBD1. J gave up 6 bases and V 2 bases, and 7 bases lay outside the gene matches. CDR3 length: 15 amino acids. Germline CDR1 SNHLY, CDR2 FYNNEI. The CDR3 bases are TGTGCCAGCAGTGAAAACAGGGGCTCGGTCAATGAGCAGTTCTTC. Its protein product is CASSENRGSVNEQFF.

The chain couples TRBV20-1 to TRBJ1-5; 7 nucleotides align to TRBD1. CDR3 length: 15 residues. In germline, CDR1 is DFQATT, CDR2 SNEGSKA (reference sequence). The V gene end was trimmed by 6 bases and the J gene end by 7 bases; junction bases not matched to a gene: 15. The CDR3 coding sequence is TGCAGTGCAAATTCAGGGGGGGGCGCTGGACAGCCCCAGCATTTT. This translates into CSANSGGGAGQPQHF.

The chain joins TRBV6-1 to TRBJ2-7; unclear D gene. This CDR3 has 14 amino acids. V was shortened by 0 bases and J by 2 bases, with 8 bases between the two germline ends. Germline values: CDR1 MNHNS, CDR2 SASEGT. The CDR3 spells CASSEAVPAYEQYF. The DNA of the CDR3 is TGTGCCAGCAGTGAAGCCGTTCCGGCCTACGAGCAGTACTTC.

V is TRBV28 and J is TRBJ1-5; D uncertain. Trimming removed 5 bases from V and 0 bases from J, with 11 bases in between. The CDR3 length is 15 residues. Germline values: CDR1 MDHEN, CDR2 SYDVKM. CDR3 nucleotides: TGTGCCAGCAGTCCTGTAGAGGGTAGCAATCAGCCCCAGCATTTT. Amino acid sequence: CASSPVEGSNQPQHF.

The V gene is TRBV6-1, the J gene TRBJ2-1; 9 bases align to TRBD2. Germline V gene data show CDR1 as MNHNS and CDR2 as SASEGT. The CDR3 spans 17 residues. V was clipped by 6 bases and J by 0 bases; unmatched bases: 9. For the CDR3, the DNA is TGTGCCAGCAGCGGCTCCTTTAGCGGGGGCTCCTACAATGAGCAGTTCTTC. Translated: CASSGSFSGGSYNEQFF.

The gene calls are TRBV24-1 and TRBJ2-2; tentative D call: TRBD2 (6 bases). Germline CDR1 KGHDR, CDR2 SFDVKD. V was shortened by 8 bases and J by 5 bases, with 11 bases between the two germline ends. The CDR3 has 13 residues. CDR3 residues: CATMGGGTGELFF. CDR3 nucleotide sequence: TGTGCCACCATGGGGGGAGGAACCGGGGAGCTGTTTTTT.

The chain recombines TRBV2 with TRBJ2-2; possibly TRBD1 for D (6 bases). V gave up 1 base and J gave up 1 base, with 10 bases separating them. Per germline, CDR1 SNHLY and CDR2 FYNNEI. This CDR3 has 16 residues. For the CDR3, the DNA is TGTGCCAGCAGTGAAGACAGGGTTTTGAACACCGGGGAGCTGTTTTTT. Its protein is CASSEDRVLNTGELFF.

This clonotype showed up many times. The chain joins TRBV28 to TRBJ2-1, with 10 bases that match TRBD1. Looked up from germline, CDR1 is MDHEN and CDR2 is SYDVKM. The CDR3 covers 21 residues. After removal of 3 bases from V and 8 bases from J, the junction contained 25 bases not matched to a gene. CDR3 sequence: CASSFSPGGQGFLEGVDEQFF. The DNA of the CDR3 is TGTGCCAGCAGTTTTTCTCCTGGGGGACAGGGGTTTCTCGAGGGGGTCGATGAGCAGTTCTTC.

The chain uses TRBV6-4 and TRBJ2-3, with D perhaps assigned TRBD1 or TRBD2 (6 bases each). CDR1 is MRHNA, CDR2 SNTAGT, per germline. The CDR3 has 14 residues. V was trimmed by 6 bases and J by 5 bases, leaving 15 bases between them. This CDR3 is CASRPEGVGDTQYF. The CDR3 DNA sequence: TGTGCCAGCAGGCCGGAGGGGGTTGGAGATACGCAGTATTTT.

This clonotype showed up just a few times. The chain is built from TRBV19 and TRBJ1-1; D is uncertain. The V end lost 3 bases, the J end lost 2 bases, and 13 bases lay between the germline ends. Germline CDR1 LNHDA, CDR2 SQIVND (reference sequence). The CDR3 is made up of 15 amino acids. The CDR3 region has the DNA TGTGCCAGTAGTATCACTCACGATGGAAACACTGAAGCTTTCTTT. It translates to CASSITHDGNTEAFF.

This clonotype was seen at least ten times. The rearrangement joins TRBV7-2 to TRBJ1-2, with unresolved D. Germline-derived CDR1 and CDR2 are SGHTA and FQGNSA. V lost 1 base and J 7 bases, leaving 16 bases between the germline ends. The CDR3 covers 15 residues. CDR3 coding DNA: TGTGCCAGCAGCTTAGATGGGGTCCCTTGGAGTGGCTACACCTTC. It encodes CASSLDGVPWSGYTF.

Only a few counts were recorded for this clonotype. The genes are TRBV28 and TRBJ2-1, with D possibly being TRBD1 (6 bases). The CDR3 length is 15 residues. The germline CDR1 and CDR2 sequences are MDHEN and SYDVKM. V gave up 3 bases and J gave up 6 bases, with 15 bases separating them. The CDR3 DNA follows: TGTGCCAGCAGTTTTTTGATCAGGGGCCGCAATGAGCAGTTCTTC. It encodes CASSFLIRGRNEQFF.

The chain employs TRBV10-3 and TRBJ2-1, with 8 bases lining up with TRBD1. The CDR3 covers 16 residues. J was trimmed by 8 bases and V by 0 bases; bases with no gene match: 9. In germline, CDR1 is ENHRY, CDR2 SYGVKD. The CDR3 here is CAISESGQVEIHEQFF. DNA for the CDR3: TGTGCCATCAGTGAGTCGGGACAGGTCGAGATCCATGAGCAGTTCTTC.

V and J are TRBV20-1 and TRBJ2-4, with D possibly called TRBD1 or TRBD2 (5 bases each). The CDR3 contains 14 residues. Trimming pared 3 bases from V and 6 bases from J, leaving 15 bases between. The germline V gene encodes CDR1 DFQATT and CDR2 SNEGSKA (reference sequence). CDR3 coding DNA: TGCAGTGCTAGCGGAGCCGGGGCGAGAAACATTCAGTACTTC. Translation: CSASGAGARNIQYF.

V and J are TRBV29-1 and TRBJ1-4; no clear D gene. The CDR3 is 13 residues long. V lost 4 bases and J lost 3, with 9 bases in between. CDR1 and CDR2 (germline): SQVTM, ANQGSEA. The CDR3 sequence is CSVGRSANEKLFF. CDR3 nucleotides: TGCAGCGTTGGGCGCTCGGCTAATGAAAAACTGTTTTTT.

The rearrangement links TRBV2 to TRBJ1-2; the D is unclear. The CDR3 contains 14 residues. CDR1 SNHLY and CDR2 FYNNEI come from the germline V gene. V was pared by 7 bases and J by 8 bases, with 20 bases between. CDR3: CASMPPGRSRGYTF. The CDR3 region has the DNA TGTGCCAGCATGCCCCCCGGGCGTTCTCGGGGCTACACCTTC.

The chain links TRBV29-1 to TRBJ2-1, with D maybe TRBD1 (6 bases). Deletions cut 7 bases from V and 8 bases from J, with 15 bases between. CDR1 is SQVTM, CDR2 ANQGSEA, per germline. The CDR3 totals 12 residues. The CDR3 sequence: CSGNHRADEQFF. CDR3 bases: TGCAGCGGAAACCACAGGGCGGATGAGCAGTTCTTC.

The chain employs TRBV6-1 and TRBJ1-2; 9 bases are a match to TRBD1. V gave up 5 bases and J gave up 8 bases; unmatched junction bases: 12. Germline CDR1 MNHNS, CDR2 SASEGT. The CDR3 spans 15 residues. CDR3 in amino acids: CASSKRHGQGYGYTF. Written as DNA, the CDR3 is TGTGCCAGCAGTAAACGACACGGACAGGGGTACGGCTACACCTTC.

The chain combines TRBV19 with TRBJ2-1; D unclear. The germline V gene has CDR1 LNHDA and CDR2 SQIVND (reference sequence). V was trimmed by 6 bases and J by 10 bases, leaving 16 bases between them. This CDR3 is built from 13 residues. This chain's CDR3 is CASRRNGLGEQFF. The CDR3 DNA sequence: TGTGCCAGTAGACGGAACGGGCTTGGAGAGCAGTTCTTC.

This clonotype was observed a handful of times. This rearrangement joins TRBV7-2 to TRBJ1-2; D is unclear. Germline values: CDR1 SGHTA, CDR2 FQGNSA. Trimming stripped 2 bases from V and 2 bases from J, with 15 bases between. The CDR3 loop spans 16 amino acids. In nucleotides, the CDR3 is TGTGCCAGCAGCTTATTTGAGGGCGGCCTAAACTATGGCTACACCTTC. Protein: CASSLFEGGLNYGYTF. Full variable domain (remainder filled in from reference TRBV7-2 and TRBJ1-2): GAGVSQSPSNKVTEKGKDVELRCDPISGHTALYWYRQSLGQGLEFLIYFQGNSAPDKSGLPSDRFSAERTGGSVSTLTIQRTQQEDSAVYLCASSLFEGGLNYGYTFGSGTRLTVV.

This chain joins TRBV12-3 or TRBV12-4 and TRBJ2-1, with 15 nucleotides matching TRBD2. V lost 6 bases to trimming and J lost 14 bases; unmatched junction nucleotides: 8. The CDR3 is 14 residues long. DNA for the CDR3: TGTGCCAGCAGCTGGGGACTAGCGGGGGGACGGAAGTTCTTC. This gives the protein CASSWGLAGGRKFF.